This entry features one T cell receptor (beta chain) sequence. Its antigen specificity is not known. Per-nucleotide qualities are absent, and no much larger clonotype sits a single base away. The immunoSEQ assay at survey resolution was used to sequence TCRbeta rearrangements from genomic DNA. On the authors' methods: In the TCR sequencing data, the lowest productive clonotype frequency that could be detected was 2.59 x 10-5. Analyses included only productive TCRbeta rearrangements, meaning complete and in-frame sequences. Clonality for each sample was calculated as Simpson clonality in the immunoSEQ Analyzer version 3.0. Based on frequency, clones were grouped as very rare, small, medium, large (1-20%) or hyperexpanded (>20%). Generation probabilities were estimated with OLGA 1.2.3, V-gene circos plots were generated with VDJtools, specificities were searched for in VDJdb, and CDR3 motifs were identified with GLIPH. The table comes from immuneACCESS by way of TCRdb, which keeps in-frame sequences with V and J called. Part of the clones is missing from these tables; in studies checked, under half for an unresolved V gene and the rest for unknown reasons. V and J calls and clone size are given by that table; D and trimming were obtained from the DNA. In all, the sample holds 25,000 to 35,000 clones, and under 85% of those were seen once. The ten largest clones take up 2% to 3% of the sample.

These data belong to a study of STAT5B mutations in CD4+ large granular lymphocyte leukemia (dated by TCRdb to the early 2020s). For the study in its entirety: Among the healthy controls, the CDR3 'QG' motif was associated with a particular HLA allele. The study compared the TCRbeta repertoires of patients with CD4+ T-cell large granular lymphocyte leukemia against those of healthy blood donors. Flow cytometry on FACSCanto II or FACSVerse confirmed that purified fractions exceeded 95% purity among lymphocytes.

Healthy controls were 35 to 40 blood donors whose buffy coats came from the Finnish Red Cross blood service. All TCR-sequenced material derived from peripheral blood: patient blood samples and healthy donor buffy coats. Peripheral blood mononuclear cells were isolated by Ficoll-Hypaque gradient centrifugation. CD4+ cells were magnetically purified from the buffy coats of healthy controls. Genomic DNA was extracted using the Gentra Puregene Cell and Tissue kit, and a Qubit 2.0 fluorometer was used to quantify it. V was cut back by 0 bases and J by 4 bases, leaving a gap of 13 bases between them. The germline V gene sets CDR1 to SGDLS and CDR2 to YYNGEE. Taken from cysteine to phenylalanine, the CDR3 has 15 residues. The read is trimmed to its CDR3 DNA, 45 bases read in frame from base 1. Overall results and qualifications from the work: The data were not HLA-matched, and the relatively small sample size could explain the higher clonality seen in CD4+ compared with CD8+ T-LGLL. CD4-sorted patient repertoires appeared more clonal than healthy CD4+ repertoires, and this difference persisted after removing the putative leukemic clones. Enrichment of TRBV06-family usage was observed among the top patient clones (8/27) relative to healthy controls (2/35). Each patient's main leukemic clonotypes were private, but approximately 23% of these clonotypes showed up at low frequency in the non-leukemic repertoires of other patients.

The sequenced material came from CD4+ T cells from blood buffy coats. This receptor was obtained from a human donor in good health. The receptor chain draws on TRBV9 and TRBJ1-2; no D gene can be assigned with confidence. The DNA sequence reads TGTGCCAGCAGCGTAGCTGGTGGGGTCCCCTATGGCTACACCTTC. It translates to CASSVAGGVPYGYTF.